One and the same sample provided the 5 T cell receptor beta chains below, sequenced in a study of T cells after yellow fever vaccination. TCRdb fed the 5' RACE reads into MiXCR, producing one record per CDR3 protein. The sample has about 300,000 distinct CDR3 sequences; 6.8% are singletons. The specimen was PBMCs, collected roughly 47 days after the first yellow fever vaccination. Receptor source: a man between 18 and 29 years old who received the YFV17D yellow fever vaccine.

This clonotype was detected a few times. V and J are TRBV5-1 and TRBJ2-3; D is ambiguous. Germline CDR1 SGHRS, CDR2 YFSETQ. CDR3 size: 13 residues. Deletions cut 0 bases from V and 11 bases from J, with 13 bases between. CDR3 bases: TGCGCCAGCAGCTTGGACTGGAACAGCTGGCAGTATTTT. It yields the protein CASSLDWNSWQYF.

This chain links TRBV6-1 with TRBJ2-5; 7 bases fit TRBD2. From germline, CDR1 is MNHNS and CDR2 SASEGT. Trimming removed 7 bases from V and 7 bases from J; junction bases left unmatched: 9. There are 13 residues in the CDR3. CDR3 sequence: CASTSGGYATQYF. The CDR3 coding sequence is TGTGCCAGCACCTCGGGGGGTTATGCGACCCAGTACTTC.

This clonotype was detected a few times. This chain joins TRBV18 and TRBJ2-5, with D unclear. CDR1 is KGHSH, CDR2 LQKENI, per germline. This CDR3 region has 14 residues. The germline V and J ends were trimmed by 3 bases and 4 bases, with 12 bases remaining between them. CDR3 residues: CASSPGSTLETQYF. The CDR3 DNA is TGTGCCAGCTCACCTGGTTCAACTTTAGAGACCCAGTACTTC.

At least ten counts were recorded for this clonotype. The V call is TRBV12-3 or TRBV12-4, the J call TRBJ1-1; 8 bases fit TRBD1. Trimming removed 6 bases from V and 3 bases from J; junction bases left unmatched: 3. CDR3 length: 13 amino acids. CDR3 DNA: TGTGCCAGCAGCTTGACAGGGGACACTGAAGCTTTCTTT. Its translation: CASSLTGDTEAFF.

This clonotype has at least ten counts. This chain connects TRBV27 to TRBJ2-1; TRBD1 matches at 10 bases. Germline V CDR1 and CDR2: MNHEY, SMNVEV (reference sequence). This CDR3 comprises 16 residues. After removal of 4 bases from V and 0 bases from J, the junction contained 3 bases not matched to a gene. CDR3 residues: CASSSRQGASYNEQFF. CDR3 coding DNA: TGTGCCAGCAGTTCGCGACAGGGGGCCTCCTACAATGAGCAGTTCTTC.